These 27 T cell receptor beta chains were all obtained from the same sample, sequenced in a study of cytomegalovirus exposure and HLA in healthy donors. Amplification used 60 Vbeta primers and 13 Jbeta primers. TCRdb's copy holds only in-frame clones and misses some; the assay was immunoSEQ multiplex PCR. Seen here are more than 150,000 clones, over 70% observed once, and the top ten hold roughly 1.5%. Sequencing was carried out using PBMCs. Receptor source: a young woman in good health and CMV-seronegative.

V gene TRBV7-9 combines with J gene TRBJ1-2; D may be TRBD1 (5 bases). The germline gives CDR1 SEHNR, CDR2 FQNEAQ (reference sequence). The length of the CDR3 is 13 residues. V was trimmed by 4 bases and J by 2 bases, leaving 8 bases between them. The DNA of the CDR3 is TGTGCCAGCAGCTCACAGGAGAACTATGGCTACACCTTC. As protein: CASSSQENYGYTF.

The chain is built from TRBV19 and TRBJ1-2; TRBD1 might be the D (6 bases). Between the trimmed V and J ends, which lost 10 bases and 4 bases, there was a span of 13 bases. The CDR3 covers 12 residues. The germline V gene encodes CDR1 LNHDA and CDR2 SQIVND (reference sequence). This CDR3 is CAIDRFPYGYTF. In DNA, the CDR3 is TGTGCCATTGACAGGTTCCCCTATGGCTACACCTTC.

The chain has TRBV10-2 and TRBJ1-1; possible D gene TRBD1, 5 bases. V was cut by 10 bases and J by 3 bases, with 9 bases left in between. CDR1 and CDR2 from the germline V gene are WSHSY and SAAADI. The CDR3 has 11 residues. The CDR3 spells CATTEHTEAFF. The DNA for the CDR3 is TGCGCCACGACAGAACACACTGAAGCTTTCTTT.

This sequence joins TRBV11-3 and TRBJ2-3; D possibly corresponds to TRBD1 (6 bases). V gave up 4 bases and J gave up 9 bases, with 20 bases separating them. The germline V gene encodes CDR1 SGHNT and CDR2 YENEEA. The CDR3 has 15 residues. CDR3: CASSSWTQGSATQYF. DNA for the CDR3: TGTGCCAGCAGCTCCTGGACTCAGGGGTCCGCAACGCAGTATTTT.

For this clone: Other nucleotide sequences from this sample produce the same CDR3. The chain recombines TRBV6-4 with TRBJ2-6; D possibly corresponds to TRBD2 (5 bases). The CDR3 runs to 15 residues. Germline loops: CDR1 MRHNA, CDR2 SNTAGT. V lost 0 bases, J lost 2 bases, and 5 bases lay in between. The CDR3: CASSDSGAGANVLTF. CDR3 sequence (DNA): TGTGCCAGCAGTGACTCCGGGGCTGGGGCCAACGTCCTGACTTTC.

V is TRBV6-5 and J is TRBJ1-2; possibly TRBD1 for D (5 bases). The germline V and J ends were trimmed by 11 bases and 0 bases, with 16 bases remaining between them. CDR1 and CDR2 (germline): MNHEY, SVGAGI. The CDR3 loop spans 14 amino acids. CDR3 bases: TGTGCCGCCGGGGGGAGAGGGGCTAACTATGGCTACACCTTC. It specifies CAAGGRGANYGYTF.

V and J are TRBV19 and TRBJ2-6; 12 bases match TRBD1. Trimming at V came to 5 bases and at J to 4 bases, leaving 6 bases not matched to a gene. Germline CDR1 is LNHDA and CDR2 is SQIVND (reference sequence). The CDR3 covers 17 residues. In nucleotides, the CDR3 is TGTGCCAGTAGTCCGGGACAGGGGGCGTGGGGGGCCAACGTCCTGACTTTC. Translated: CASSPGQGAWGANVLTF.

A note on this clone: This CDR3 is also generated by other DNA sequences in the sample. V is TRBV5-1 and J is TRBJ1-1; D uncertain. V lost 1 base and J lost 1, with 2 bases in between. Per germline, CDR1 SGHRS and CDR2 YFSETQ. The CDR3 contains 12 residues. CDR3 region: CASSLQNTEAFF. CDR3 DNA sequence: TGCGCCAGCAGCTTGCAGAACACTGAAGCTTTCTTT.

V usage is TRBV18 and J usage is TRBJ1-1; TRBD1 matches 11 bases. The trim removed 2 bases at V and 0 bases at J, leaving 5 bases unmatched. This CDR3 comprises 17 residues. The germline V gene has CDR1 KGHSH and CDR2 LQKENI. CDR3 residues: CASSPAGQGGVNTEAFF. In DNA, the CDR3 is TGTGCCAGCTCACCAGCGGGACAGGGGGGAGTGAACACTGAAGCTTTCTTT.

The chain combines TRBV9 with TRBJ2-3; 7 bases fit TRBD2. This CDR3 spans 15 amino acids. The germline V gene has CDR1 SGDLS and CDR2 YYNGEE. V was pared by 0 bases and J by 2 bases, with 3 bases of the junction left unmatched. CDR3 nucleotides: TGTGCCAGCAGCGTAGTTGGGACTATCACAGATACGCAGTATTTT. Its translation: CASSVVGTITDTQYF.

The chain uses TRBV28 and TRBJ1-6; D is unclear. The V end was cut by 6 bases, the J end by 8 bases, with 17 bases between. Germline assignment: CDR1 MDHEN and CDR2 SYDVKM. The CDR3 totals 15 residues. CDR3 sequence reads: CASSSGKRIYSPLHF. CDR3 bases: TGTGCCAGCAGCTCCGGGAAAAGGATATATTCACCCCTCCACTTT.

There are a few counts of this clone. The rearrangement links TRBV6-5 to TRBJ2-7; possible D gene TRBD2, 6 bases. The CDR3 totals 14 residues. Trimming took off 6 bases at V and 2 bases at J, with 14 bases between the two ends. CDR1 is MNHEY, CDR2 SVGAGI, per germline. CDR3 protein: CASRGTPRTYEQYF. The CDR3 DNA is TGTGCCAGCAGAGGGACTCCGAGAACCTACGAGCAGTACTTC.

V is TRBV27 and J is TRBJ2-7; TRBD1 agrees at 8 bases. Germline V lookup: CDR1 MNHEY, CDR2 SMNVEV (reference sequence). There are 17 residues in the CDR3. V trimming: 2 bases; J trimming: 6 bases; junction bases outside the gene matches: 15. The CDR3 nucleotides read TGTGCCAGCAGTTTAGCACTAAACAGGGGGGCTTCGTTCGAGCAGTACTTC. Protein sequence: CASSLALNRGASFEQYF.

This clone occurred a few times. The chain carries TRBV27 and TRBJ2-3; D is ambiguous. This CDR3 is 12 amino acids long. The germline V gene has CDR1 MNHEY and CDR2 SMNVEV (reference sequence). V dropped 4 bases and J dropped 2 bases, with 4 bases sitting between them. The CDR3 here is CASSSFTDTQYF. For the CDR3, the DNA is TGTGCCAGCAGTTCTTTCACAGATACGCAGTATTTT.

This chain uses TRBV7-2 with TRBJ1-2; 10 bases match TRBD1. Germline CDR1 is SGHTA and CDR2 is FQGNSA. The CDR3 has 14 amino acids. V dropped 4 bases and J dropped 2; count of bases not matched to a gene: 1. The CDR3 coding sequence is TGTGCCAGCAGCTGGGGACAGGGGAACTATGGCTACACCTTC. Translated: CASSWGQGNYGYTF.

This sequence joins TRBV18 and TRBJ2-3; D possibly corresponds to TRBD1 (7 bases). Deletions cut 3 bases from V and 2 bases from J, with 15 bases between. In germline, CDR1 is KGHSH, CDR2 LQKENI. The CDR3 covers 16 residues. CDR3: CASSPLAGQTTDTQYF. In DNA form, the CDR3 reads TGTGCCAGCTCACCTCTTGCGGGACAGACCACAGATACGCAGTATTTT.

This chain links TRBV7-6 with TRBJ1-4; D not resolved. Germline loops: CDR1 SGHVS, CDR2 FNYEAQ. The CDR3 consists of 16 residues. The V gene lost 1 base and the J gene lost 8 bases, with 17 bases spanning the gap. The CDR3 protein is CASSLDGLRRGEKLFF. The CDR3 coding sequence is TGTGCCAGCAGCTTAGACGGTCTGCGAAGAGGGGAAAAACTGTTTTTT.

The chain is built from TRBV27 and TRBJ1-2; 10 bases align to TRBD1. This CDR3 region has 15 residues. Germline-derived CDR1 and CDR2 are MNHEY and SMNVEV (reference sequence). Trimming took 5 bases from V and 5 from J; bases not matched to a gene: 8. This CDR3 is CASSPRTGGSYGYTF. As DNA, the CDR3 is TGTGCCAGCAGTCCCCGGACAGGGGGGTCTTATGGCTACACCTTC.

The chain employs TRBV2 and TRBJ2-6, with TRBD1 identical over 8 bases. The CDR3 runs to 14 residues. Germline loops: CDR1 SNHLY, CDR2 FYNNEI. With V trimmed by 8 bases and J by 6 bases, 6 bases remained unmatched. This CDR3 is CASRQGLEANVLTF. The DNA for the CDR3 is TGTGCCAGCCGACAGGGGTTAGAGGCCAACGTCCTGACTTTC. Full variable domain (outside the CDR3, taken from reference TRBV2 and TRBJ2-6): EPEVTQTPSHQVTQMGQEVILRCVPISNHLYFYWYRQILGQKVEFLVSFYNNEISEKSEIFDDQFSVERPDGSNFTLKIRSTKLEDSAMYFCASRQGLEANVLTFGAGSRLTVL.

The chain recombines TRBV7-7 with TRBJ2-1, with TRBD2 as a possible D gene (7 bases). There are 13 residues in the CDR3. The germline gives CDR1 SSHAT, CDR2 FNYEAQ (reference sequence). The V and J ends lost 4 bases and 11 bases respectively, with 15 bases between them. This CDR3 is CASSSGGGSKQFF. CDR3 nucleotides: TGTGCCAGCAGCTCTGGGGGCGGGAGTAAGCAGTTCTTC.

CDR3 loop: CASSPRRAGTDTQYF. The CDR3 nucleotides read TGTGCCAGCTCACCACGGCGGGCAGGCACAGATACGCAGTATTTT. This rearrangement joins TRBV18 to TRBJ2-3; the D gene is possibly TRBD2 (5 bases). Germline-derived CDR1 and CDR2 are KGHSH and LQKENI. The CDR3 extends over 15 amino acids. Trimming took off 1 base at V and 1 base at J, with 9 bases between the two ends.

The rearrangement uses TRBV7-9 and TRBJ2-2; 8 nucleotides agree with TRBD2. The length of the CDR3 is 14 residues. Losses at the gene ends were 3 bases for V and 7 bases for J; bases not matched to a gene: 4. The germline V gene has CDR1 SEHNR and CDR2 FQNEAQ (reference sequence). DNA of the CDR3: TGTGCCAGCAGCTTGTCGACTAGCGTCGGGGAGCTGTTTTTT. Amino acid sequence: CASSLSTSVGELFF.

J is TRBJ2-7 and V is TRBV28; D is perhaps TRBD1 (5 bases). With 5 bases removed from V and 1 base from J, the gap between germline ends came to 21 bases. This CDR3 contains 17 residues. The germline V gene has CDR1 MDHEN and CDR2 SYDVKM. The CDR3 sequence: CASSALGSWAGSYEQYF. The CDR3 DNA reads as TGTGCCAGCAGTGCCCTCGGCAGTTGGGCAGGGTCCTACGAGCAGTACTTC. Full variable domain (rest looked up from reference TRBV28 and TRBJ2-7): DVKVTQSSRYLVKRTGEKVFLECVQDMDHENMFWYRQDPGLGLRLIYFSYDVKMKEKGDIPEGYSVSREKKERFSLILESASTNQTSMYLCASSALGSWAGSYEQYFGPGTRLTVT.

The chain employs TRBV18 and TRBJ1-1; possibly TRBD1 for D (5 bases). The germline V and J ends were trimmed by 3 bases and 3 bases, with 14 bases remaining between them. The germline V gene has CDR1 KGHSH and CDR2 LQKENI. The CDR3 has 15 amino acids. The CDR3 nucleotides are TGTGCCAGCTCACCCGCCGGGGGTTCGCACACTGAAGCTTTCTTT. The encoded protein is CASSPAGGSHTEAFF.

The chain recombines TRBV29-1 with TRBJ1-2; D perhaps matches TRBD1 (6 bases). Trimming took 3 bases from V and 4 from J, leaving 24 bases between them. This CDR3 contains 17 residues. Germline V gene sequence: CDR1 SQVTM, CDR2 ANQGSEA. CDR3 coding DNA: TGCAGCGTTGATTCCCCCCTGATGGGGCAGGGGAGCTATGGCTACACCTTC. Translation gives CSVDSPLMGQGSYGYTF.

The gene calls are TRBV18 and TRBJ1-2, with no clear D. Germline CDR1 is KGHSH and CDR2 is LQKENI. V dropped 4 bases and J dropped 7 bases, with 10 bases sitting between them. CDR3 size: 12 residues. Written as DNA, the CDR3 is TGTGCCAGCTCACTTACGACTGGTGGCTACACCTTC. Its translation: CASSLTTGGYTF.

The chain carries TRBV14 and TRBJ2-5; TRBD1 is a possible D gene (6 bases). This CDR3 region has 15 residues. Germline CDR1 and CDR2: SGHDN and FVKESK. V lost 2 bases and J lost 4, with 14 bases in between. CDR3 nucleotides: TGTGCCAGCAGCCAAATGCGCAGGGGTGGAGAGACCCAGTACTTC. It translates to CASSQMRRGGETQYF.